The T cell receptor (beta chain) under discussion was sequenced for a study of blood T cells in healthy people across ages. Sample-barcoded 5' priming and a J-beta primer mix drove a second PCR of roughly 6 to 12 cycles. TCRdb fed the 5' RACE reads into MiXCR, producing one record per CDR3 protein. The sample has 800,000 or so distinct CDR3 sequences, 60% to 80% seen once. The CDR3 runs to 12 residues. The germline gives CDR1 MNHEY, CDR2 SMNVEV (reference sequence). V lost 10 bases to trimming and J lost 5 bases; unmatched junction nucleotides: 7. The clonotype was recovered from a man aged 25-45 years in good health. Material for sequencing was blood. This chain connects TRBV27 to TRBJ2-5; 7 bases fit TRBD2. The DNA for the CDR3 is TGTGCCACCCGTGGGGGGGATGAGACCCAGTACTTC. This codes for CATRGGDETQYF.